This T cell receptor (beta chain) was identified in a study of blood T cell repertoires in COVID-19. As for the study in general: Sources were T cells, B-cell-depleted T cells, or PBMCs; the material itself was cDNA or gDNA.

Participants were aged about 18 to 100 years, lived in about two dozen US areas, and enrolled virtually. Each recovered donor of Cohort 3 presented with two negative PCRs, clearance, or symptom resolution. In the original workflow: Researchers report that nucleated cell counts were estimated from reference gene primer amplification. The method was immunoSEQ multiplex PCR; TCRdb's version includes in-frame clones alone and lacks a portion of them. V and J calls and clone size come straight from that table; D and trimming were deduced from the DNA. The sample lists approximately 200,000 clones; about 87% were seen once. Germline V gene sequence: CDR1 SQVTM, CDR2 ANQGSEA. With 4 bases removed from V and 0 bases from J, the gap between germline ends came to 15 bases. CDR3 size: 15 residues.

The sequenced sample consisted of PBMCs or T cells enriched from blood (not recorded which). The chain is built from TRBV29-1 and TRBJ2-5; D may be TRBD1 (7 bases). This sequence originates from a man aged 30-40 years who had recovered from COVID-19. This CDR3 reads CSVARDRKYQETQYF. The CDR3 DNA reads as TGCAGCGTTGCGCGGGACAGAAAGTACCAAGAGACCCAGTACTTC.